The subject of this entry is one TCR beta chain. Its antigen is unknown. The V gene's germline CDR1 is SGHNT and CDR2 YENEEA. Deletions cut 0 bases from V and 5 bases from J, with 5 bases between. The CDR3 has 13 amino acids. The libraries were made with immunoSEQ v3. Sequencing depth was approximately 2 million read pairs for survey level, about 5-6 million for deep. Repertoires were generated with immunoSEQ multiplex PCR, while TCRdb's copy carries only in-frame clones and drops some. The sample shows tens of thousands of clones, over 70% of them seen only once. This entry belongs to a study of TIL therapy for anti-PD-1-resistant metastatic lung cancer. Study-level background: Tumors had a median PD-L1 proportion score of more than 5%. Median tumor mutation burden was more than 1.4 mutations per megabase. Whole-study results and caveats: After infusion, TIL clonotypes partly replaced peripheral T cells and declined over months.

Noted time point: pre-treatment sample, taken before nivolumab and TIL therapy. The rearrangement links TRBV11-3 to TRBJ1-5; D is undetermined. The specimen was blood, collected at baseline. This TCR derives from a person aged 25 to 80 with non-small cell lung cancer. This CDR3 is CASSLEPYQPQHF. In DNA, the CDR3 is TGTGCCAGCAGCTTAGAGCCCTATCAGCCCCAGCATTTT.